This T cell receptor beta chain comes out of a study of spatial heterogeneity in lung cancer. On the study more broadly: Sequencing consistently turned up more beta-chain sequences than alpha-chain sequences. Study-level points and caveats: Compared with follow-up, resection was when ubiquitous expanded tumor TCRs appeared in blood more.

This sample's time point: sample taken at primary tumor resection. Unsorted tumor, nontumor lung tissue or cryopreserved PBMC supplied the whole RNA. The donors, 60 to 80 patients with untreated early-stage non-small cell lung cancer, provided the samples. TCRdb re-called the 5' RACE reads through MiXCR, storing one row per CDR3 protein. There are 35,000 to 45,000 distinct CDR3 sequences in the sample; less than 5.5% occur only once, and 25% to 30% lies in the top ten. This clonotype came up many times. Its antigen is not identified. Between the trimmed V and J ends, which lost 1 base and 2 bases, there was a span of 3 bases. The CDR3 contains 12 residues. Germline V gene data show CDR1 as SNHLY and CDR2 as FYNNEI.

This chain uses TRBV2 with TRBJ2-7; D uncertain. This receptor was obtained from a female donor with early-stage non-small cell lung cancer. The starting material was PBMCs, obtained at surgery. CDR3: CASSEEPYEQYF. CDR3 nucleotides: TGTGCCAGCAGTGAAGAGCCCTACGAGCAGTACTTC.